The clone carrying this T cell receptor (beta chain) was observed at least ten times. The antigen is undetermined. TCRdb re-analysed the reads in MiXCR, keeping a single row per CDR3 protein. The profile shows approximately 320,000 distinct CDR3 sequences, over 7.5% of them singletons. The entry originates in a study of T cell repertoires in cytomegalovirus infection. Study at large: CMV infection together with matching HLA type was indicated by public TCR beta signatures. Study-level findings and limits: Identification of carriers of CMV plus the relevant HLA was performed using cumulative public TCR beta family frequency.

This CDR3 has 12 amino acids. V lost 3 bases and J lost 7, with 6 bases in between. Germline V lookup: CDR1 SGHTA, CDR2 FQGNSA. This chain uses TRBV7-2 with TRBJ2-2; D unresolved. The origin of this receptor is a human donor in good health (CMV status not recorded). Some clones in this sample may be carry-over from other donors' samples. The specimen sequenced was PBMCs. The CDR3 DNA sequence: TGTGCCAGCAGCTTTGAAGTCGGGGAGCTGTTTTTT. This sequence encodes CASSFEVGELFF.